Listed below are T cell receptor beta chains from one sample, sequenced in a study of CD8+ T cells in alopecia areata. The method was immunoSEQ multiplex PCR; TCRdb's version includes in-frame clones alone and lacks a portion of them. This table has 150,000 to 200,000 clones, 50% to 60% appearing once. The sample here was CD4+ T cells sorted from blood, taken at week 0. The receptors derive from a human donor with alopecia areata. CDR3s include the opening cysteine and the closing phenylalanine or tryptophan.

v_gene | CDR3aa
TRBV14 | CASGTIQETQYF
TRBV29-1 | CSVEEGMGAYTEAFF
TRBV30 | CAWTYNNYGYTF
TRBV7-9 | CASSLGDRYSYEQYF
TRBV29-1 | CSVEARNGYGYTF
TRBV29-1 | CSVDPAFGETQYF
TRBV15 | CATSSRGTGGEQYF
TRBV4-1 | CASSQDGGHYSNQPQHF
TRBV6-1 | CATRDAGVYGYTF
TRBV6-5 | CASRRTGGDIQYF
TRBV18 | CASSPQTGAMNTEAFF
TRBV29-1 | CSVGSNTEAFF
TRBV29-1 | CSTRAPGANVLTF
TRBV29-1 | CSVGARAAGEQFF